This record looks at one TCR beta chain sequence and its context. This sample was taken from a study of T-cell reconstitution after alpha-beta-depleted transplantation in children. Germline V lookup: CDR1 SGHTA, CDR2 FQGNSA. The CDR3 spans 14 residues. The V and J ends lost 5 bases and 6 bases, in that order; junction bases with no gene match: 6. It was with unique molecular identifiers that the TCRbeta library was prepared. TCRdb ran MiXCR on the PCR reads and lists one entry per CDR3 protein. The data contain about 200,000 distinct CDR3 sequences, more than 12% of them singletons. This TCR derives from a human donor who donated a stem cell graft to a child with acute lymphoblastic leukemia. V usage is TRBV7-2 and J usage is TRBJ2-7; 11 bases map to TRBD2. The material sequenced was PBMCs from the stem cell graft donor, taken from the stem cell graft. CDR3 in DNA: TGTGCCAGCAGCATCACTAGCGGGAGTTTCGAGCAGTACTTC. Residues: CASSITSGSFEQYF.